This TCR beta chain was observed in a study of blood T cell repertoires in COVID-19 (dated by TCRdb to 2018 to 2021). Background for the entire study: Collaborator samples came from the United States, Italy and Spain and covered acute and convalescent phases of COVID-19. The material from the prospective study consisted of cDNA or gDNA derived from T cells, B-cell-depleted T cells, or PBMCs. Deeply sampled blood TCRbeta repertoires from subjects exposed to, actively infected with, or recovered from COVID-19 were included in the dataset. The repertoires were released in a freely available public database meant as a resource for research on the immune response to SARS-CoV-2. The samples were drawn from the first 160 participants of the ongoing ImmuneRACE study and from 950 to 1,500 subjects provided by 6 global collaborators. The sample metadata nearly always contained a de-identified subject ID, COVID-19 status, age in years and sex. Where available, HLA class I and class II types were taken from metadata supplied by the sample provider and were not determined by assay-based typing. Findings and caveats that apply to the study as a whole: How much clinical and demographic metadata was included differed by source and by participant, and the metadata was provided uncurated.

Collaborating institutions collected whole blood in K2EDTA tubes following their own protocols. For TCRbeta analysis, collaborators shipped samples as frozen whole blood, isolated PBMCs, or DNA extracted from either of those sample types. The immunoSEQ Assay, a bias-controlled multiplex PCR, was used to amplify TCRbeta CDR3 regions from genomic DNA. The source study handled its data this way. Nucleated cell counts per sample were estimated from amplification of reference gene primers within the assay. Sequence reads were collapsed and filtered to measure the absolute abundance of every unique TCRbeta CDR3 rearrangement. For each sample, productive Simpson clonality was calculated as the square root of Simpson's diversity index across productive rearrangements. The immuneACCESS repertoire file appears here via TCRdb, limited to in-frame rearrangements. These files lack a portion of the clones; in checked studies, under half of the deficit traces to unresolved V genes, and the cause of the others is not known. The V and J calls and the clone size are those of that table, but D and trimming were determined from the DNA. For this sample there are 65,000 to 75,000 clones; roughly 84% appear just once. Of the sample, under 6% is held by the ten largest clones.

Comments on this clone: No cognate antigen has been identified for it. No clone much larger than this one lies a single base away; base qualities are absent.

V has 6 bases trimmed and J has 6 bases trimmed; junction bases matching no gene number 9. The CDR3 covers 15 residues, taking in both the cysteine and the phenylalanine. The entry retains the CDR3 DNA only, 45 bases that are in frame from base 1. CDR1 and CDR2, per the germline V gene, are MNHEY and SVGAGI. This clonotype originated in a woman aged 55-69 years with acute or convalescent COVID-19. The chain was built from TRBV6-5 and TRBJ2-3; the central 10 bases match TRBD2. Sequenced: peripheral blood. CDR3 loop: CASRSGGAESDTQYF. At the DNA level, the sequence is TGTGCCAGCAGAAGCGGGGGGGCCGAGTCGGATACGCAGTATTTT.